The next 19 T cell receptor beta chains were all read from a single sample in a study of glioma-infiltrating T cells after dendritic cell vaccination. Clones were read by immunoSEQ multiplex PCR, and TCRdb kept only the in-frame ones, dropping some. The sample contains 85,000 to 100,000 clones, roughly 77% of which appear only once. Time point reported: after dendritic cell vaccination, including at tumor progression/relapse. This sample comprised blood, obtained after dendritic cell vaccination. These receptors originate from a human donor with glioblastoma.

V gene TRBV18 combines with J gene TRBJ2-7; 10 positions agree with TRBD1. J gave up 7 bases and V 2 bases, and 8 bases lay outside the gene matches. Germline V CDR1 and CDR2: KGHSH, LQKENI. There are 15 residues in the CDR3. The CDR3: CASSPFGQGGEEQYF. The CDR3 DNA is TGTGCCAGCTCACCATTCGGACAGGGGGGGGAAGAGCAGTACTTC.

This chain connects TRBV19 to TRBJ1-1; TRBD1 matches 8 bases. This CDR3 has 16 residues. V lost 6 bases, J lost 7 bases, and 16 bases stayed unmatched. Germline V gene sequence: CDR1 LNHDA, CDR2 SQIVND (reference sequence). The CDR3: CASSLDRGWTRGEAFF. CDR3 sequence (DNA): TGTGCCAGTAGCCTAGACAGGGGTTGGACGCGGGGTGAAGCTTTCTTT.

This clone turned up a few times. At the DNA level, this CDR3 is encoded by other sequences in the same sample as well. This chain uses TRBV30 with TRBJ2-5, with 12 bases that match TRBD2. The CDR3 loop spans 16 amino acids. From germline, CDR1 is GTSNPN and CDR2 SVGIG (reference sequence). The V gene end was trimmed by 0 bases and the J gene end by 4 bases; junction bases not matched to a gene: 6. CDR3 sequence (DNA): TGTGCCTGGAGTGTTCTTACTAGCGGGAGGAGAGAGACCCAGTACTTC. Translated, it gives CAWSVLTSGRRETQYF.

The chain's CDR3 is CASSLGGLAGGNDEQFF. The CDR3 region has the DNA TGTGCCAGCAGCTTAGGTGGACTAGCGGGGGGGAACGATGAGCAGTTCTTC. The chain joins TRBV7-9 to TRBJ2-1, with 15 bases that match TRBD2. The CDR3 has 17 residues. In germline, CDR1 is SEHNR, CDR2 FQNEAQ (reference sequence). The J segment lost 8 bases and the V segment lost 1 base, leaving 6 bases of the junction unmatched.

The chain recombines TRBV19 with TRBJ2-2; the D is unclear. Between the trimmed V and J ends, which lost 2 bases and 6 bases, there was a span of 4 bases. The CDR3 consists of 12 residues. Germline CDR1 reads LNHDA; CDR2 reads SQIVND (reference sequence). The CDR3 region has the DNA TGTGCCAGTAGTATAAGCGCCGGGGAGCTGTTTTTT. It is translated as CASSISAGELFF.

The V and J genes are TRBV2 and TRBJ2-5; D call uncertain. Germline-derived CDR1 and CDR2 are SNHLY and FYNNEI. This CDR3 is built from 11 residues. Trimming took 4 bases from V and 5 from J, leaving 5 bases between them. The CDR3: CASSVSETQYF. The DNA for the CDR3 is TGTGCCAGCAGTGTTAGTGAGACCCAGTACTTC.

CDR3 DNA: TGTGCCAGCAGCCGGCACCGGAGGGATAGGGAGAACACTGAAGCTTTCTTT. Its translation is CASSRHRRDRENTEAFF. This chain connects TRBV5-4 to TRBJ1-1; no firm D call. V was cut by 4 bases and J by 1 base, with 20 bases left in between. CDR3 size: 17 residues. The germline gives CDR1 SGHNT, CDR2 YYREEE (reference sequence).

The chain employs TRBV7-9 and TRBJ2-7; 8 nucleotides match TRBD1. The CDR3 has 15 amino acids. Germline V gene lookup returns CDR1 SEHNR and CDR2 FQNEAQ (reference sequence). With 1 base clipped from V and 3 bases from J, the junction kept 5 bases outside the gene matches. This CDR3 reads CASSLGQGAFYEQYF. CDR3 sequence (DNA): TGTGCCAGCAGCTTAGGGCAGGGGGCTTTCTACGAGCAGTACTTC.

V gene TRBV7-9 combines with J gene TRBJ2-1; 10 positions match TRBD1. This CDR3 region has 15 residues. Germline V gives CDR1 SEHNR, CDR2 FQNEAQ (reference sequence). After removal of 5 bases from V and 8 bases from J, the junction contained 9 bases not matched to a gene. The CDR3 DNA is TGTGCCAGCAGCCCCGCGGGACAGGGGTGGGATGAGCAGTTCTTC. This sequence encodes CASSPAGQGWDEQFF. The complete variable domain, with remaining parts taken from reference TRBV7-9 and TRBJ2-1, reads DTGVSQNPRHKITKRGQNVTFRCDPISEHNRLYWYRQTLGQGPEFLTYFQNEAQLEKSRLLSDRFSAERPKGSFSTLEIQRTEQGDSAMYLCASSPAGQGWDEQFFGPGTRLTVL.

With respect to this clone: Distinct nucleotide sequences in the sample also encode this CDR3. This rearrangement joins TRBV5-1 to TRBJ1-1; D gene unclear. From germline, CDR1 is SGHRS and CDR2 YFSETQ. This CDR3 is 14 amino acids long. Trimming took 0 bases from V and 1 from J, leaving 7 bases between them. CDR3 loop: CASSLGGQNTEAFF. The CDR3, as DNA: TGCGCCAGCAGCTTGGGTGGCCAGAACACTGAAGCTTTCTTT.

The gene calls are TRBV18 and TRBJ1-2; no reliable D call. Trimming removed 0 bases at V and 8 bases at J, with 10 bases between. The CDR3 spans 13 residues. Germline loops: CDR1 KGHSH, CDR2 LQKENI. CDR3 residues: CASSPPLRSGYTF. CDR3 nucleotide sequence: TGTGCCAGCTCACCACCTCTACGGTCCGGCTACACCTTC.

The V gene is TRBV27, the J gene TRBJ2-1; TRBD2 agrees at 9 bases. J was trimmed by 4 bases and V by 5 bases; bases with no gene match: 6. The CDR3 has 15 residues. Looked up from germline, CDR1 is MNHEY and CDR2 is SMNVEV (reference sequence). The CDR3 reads CASSRAGGFYNEQFF. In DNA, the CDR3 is TGTGCCAGCAGTCGCGCGGGGGGGTTTTACAATGAGCAGTTCTTC.

CDR3 residues: CAWSSGLGNTEAFF. Written as DNA, the CDR3 is TGTGCCTGGAGTTCGGGGTTGGGGAACACTGAAGCTTTCTTT. The chain uses TRBV30 and TRBJ1-1, with D unresolved. The V gene's germline CDR1 is GTSNPN and CDR2 SVGIG (reference sequence). CDR3 size: 14 residues. Trimming pared 2 bases from V and 1 base from J, leaving 11 bases between.

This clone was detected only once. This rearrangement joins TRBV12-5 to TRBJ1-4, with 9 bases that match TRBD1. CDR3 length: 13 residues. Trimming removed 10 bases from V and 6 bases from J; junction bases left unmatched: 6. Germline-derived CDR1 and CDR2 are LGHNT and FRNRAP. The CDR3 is CATSRQGDEKLFF. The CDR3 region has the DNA TGTGCTACCAGCCGACAGGGGGATGAAAAACTGTTTTTT.

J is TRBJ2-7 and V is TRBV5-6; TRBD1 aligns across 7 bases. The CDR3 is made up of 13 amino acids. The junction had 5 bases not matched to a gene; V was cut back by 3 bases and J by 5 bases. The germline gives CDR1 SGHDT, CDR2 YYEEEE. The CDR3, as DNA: TGTGCCAGCAGCTACAGGGGTTTCCACGAGCAGTACGTC. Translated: CASSYRGFHEQYV.

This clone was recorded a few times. CDR3 region: CASGTAGELSYEQYV. DNA for the CDR3: TGTGCCAGCGGGACAGCGGGAGAACTGTCCTACGAGCAGTACGTC. This chain uses TRBV28 with TRBJ2-7; tentative D call: TRBD2 (8 bases). Between the trimmed V and J ends, which lost 8 bases and 1 base, there was a span of 18 bases. The CDR3 contains 15 residues. The germline gives CDR1 MDHEN, CDR2 SYDVKM.

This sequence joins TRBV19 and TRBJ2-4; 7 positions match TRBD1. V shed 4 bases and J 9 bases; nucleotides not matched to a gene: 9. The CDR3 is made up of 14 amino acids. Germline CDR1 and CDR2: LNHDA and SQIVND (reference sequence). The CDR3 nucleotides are TGTGCCAGTAGTACGGGACAGTCTCGGGGCATTCAGTACTTC. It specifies CASSTGQSRGIQYF.

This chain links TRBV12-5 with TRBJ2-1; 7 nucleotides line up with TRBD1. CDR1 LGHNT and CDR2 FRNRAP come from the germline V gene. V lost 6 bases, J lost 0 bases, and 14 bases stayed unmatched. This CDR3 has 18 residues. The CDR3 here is CASGRELLGQSSYNEQFF. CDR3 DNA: TGTGCTAGTGGCCGCGAACTGCTGGGACAGAGCTCCTACAATGAGCAGTTCTTC.

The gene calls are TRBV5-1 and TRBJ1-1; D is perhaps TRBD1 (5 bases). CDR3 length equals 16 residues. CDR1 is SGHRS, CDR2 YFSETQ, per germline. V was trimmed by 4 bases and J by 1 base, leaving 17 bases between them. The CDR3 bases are TGCGCCAGCAGCGGGGGGAGGCACACAGGGAACACTGAAGCTTTCTTT. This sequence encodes CASSGGRHTGNTEAFF.